This T cell receptor (beta chain) appears in the sequencing data of a study of cytomegalovirus exposure and HLA in healthy donors. General study points: The later analysis indicated that the majority of CMV-associated TCR beta chains appeared HLA-restricted. What was likely a sequencing artifact was a cluster of highly shared sequence variants. Presence/absence analysis assumed near-uniform sequencing depth across donors. Owing to their indistinguishability, certain V segments, notably TRBV6-2 and TRBV6-3, were excluded.

V lost 8 bases, J lost 1 base, and 9 bases lay in between. CDR3 size: 14 residues. In germline, CDR1 is ENHRY, CDR2 SYGVKD. The PCR ran on 60 Vbeta and 13 Jbeta primers. This table comes from immunoSEQ multiplex PCR, and its TCRdb copy is limited to in-frame clones, with some not included. The profile shows about 130,000 clones, approximately 80% of them singletons. Note on this clone: Its antigen is unidentified.

The source is a man aged 25-45 years in good health and CMV-seropositive. The chain is built from TRBV10-3 and TRBJ2-6; unclear D gene. Sequenced sample: PBMCs. The CDR3 DNA sequence: TGTGCCATCCTATCGAGGTCTGGGGCCAACGTCCTGACTTTC. Its protein product is CAILSRSGANVLTF.